This TCR beta chain stems from a study of cytomegalovirus exposure and HLA in healthy donors. At the level of the study: Approximately 190 million T cells yielded 117 million unique TCR beta sequences in earlier analysis.

This clone was observed a few times. Antigen specificity is unknown. PCR primers comprised 60 Vbeta and 13 Jbeta primers. Clones were sequenced by immunoSEQ multiplex PCR, and TCRdb holds only the in-frame ones, with some missing. The sample carries approximately 100,000 clones, less than 10% recorded once. The CDR3 consists of 15 residues. Per the germline V gene, CDR1 is SGHRS and CDR2 is YFSETQ. Germline trimming cut 1 base from V and 6 bases from J; bases unmatched to any gene: 5. Study-wide results and caveats: In the analysis, some V segments, TRBV6-2 and TRBV6-3 included, were excluded as indistinguishable. Later analysis suggested most CMV-associated TCR beta chains were HLA-restricted. The classifier reportedly diagnosed cytomegalovirus status with high sensitivity and specificity.

The source of this sequence is a man aged 45-65 years in good health and CMV-seropositive. V and J are TRBV5-1 and TRBJ2-2; TRBD1 agrees at 8 bases. What was sequenced was PBMCs. Here the CDR3 reads CASSLMTGVSGELFF. The CDR3 coding sequence is TGCGCCAGCAGCTTGATGACAGGGGTATCCGGGGAGCTGTTTTTT.